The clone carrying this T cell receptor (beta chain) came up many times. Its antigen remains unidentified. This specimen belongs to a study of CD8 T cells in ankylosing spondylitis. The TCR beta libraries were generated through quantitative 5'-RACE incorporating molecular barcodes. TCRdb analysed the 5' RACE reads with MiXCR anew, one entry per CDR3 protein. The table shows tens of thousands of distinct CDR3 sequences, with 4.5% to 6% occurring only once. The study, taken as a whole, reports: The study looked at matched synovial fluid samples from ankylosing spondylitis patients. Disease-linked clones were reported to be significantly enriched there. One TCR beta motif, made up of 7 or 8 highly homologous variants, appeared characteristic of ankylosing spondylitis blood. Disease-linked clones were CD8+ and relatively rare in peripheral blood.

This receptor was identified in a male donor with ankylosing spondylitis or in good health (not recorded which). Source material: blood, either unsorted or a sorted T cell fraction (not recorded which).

CDR3 DNA sequence: TGTGCCAGCAGTTTATCTGGGACAGCGGGCCCCTACGAGCAGTACTTC. It translates to CASSLSGTAGPYEQYF. V is TRBV27 and J is TRBJ2-7, with D possibly matching TRBD1 (7 bases). CDR1 and CDR2 (germline): MNHEY, SMNVEV (reference sequence). This CDR3 spans 16 amino acids. Between the trimmed V and J ends, which lost 0 bases and 2 bases, there was a span of 14 bases.